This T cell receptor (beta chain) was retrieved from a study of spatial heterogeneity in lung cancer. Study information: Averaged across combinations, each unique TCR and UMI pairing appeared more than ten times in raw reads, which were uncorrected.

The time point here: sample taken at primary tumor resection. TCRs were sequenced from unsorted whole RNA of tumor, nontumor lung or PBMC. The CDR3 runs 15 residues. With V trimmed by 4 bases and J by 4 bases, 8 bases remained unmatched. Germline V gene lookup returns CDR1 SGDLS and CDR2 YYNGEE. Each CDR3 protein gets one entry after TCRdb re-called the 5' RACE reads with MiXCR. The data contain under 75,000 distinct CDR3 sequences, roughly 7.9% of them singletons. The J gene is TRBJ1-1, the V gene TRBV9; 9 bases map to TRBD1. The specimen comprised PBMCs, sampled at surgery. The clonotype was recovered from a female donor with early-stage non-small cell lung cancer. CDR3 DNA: TGTGCCAGCAGCCTTACAGGGGGCTCTATCACTGAAGCTTTCTTT. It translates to CASSLTGGSITEAFF.